The 3 T cell receptor beta chains below all came from one sample that was sequenced in a study. TCRdb ran MiXCR on the 5' RACE reads and lists one entry per CDR3 protein. This repertoire shows about 54,000 distinct CDR3 sequences, 15% to 20% found once; its top ten account for about 2.1%. Sequenced material: naive CD4+ T cells sorted from blood. The subset denotes: naive CD4+ T cells, CD4+CD45RA+CD25-. These TCRs come from a female donor with breast cancer.

There are many counts of this clonotype. The chain links TRBV12-3 or TRBV12-4 to TRBJ2-2; the D is unclear. The CDR3 runs 15 residues. V lost 2 bases and J 0 bases, leaving 7 bases between the germline ends. The CDR3 bases are TGTGCCAGCAGTTTAACGGTCGCGAACACCGGGGAGCTGTTTTTT. Its translation: CASSLTVANTGELFF.

This chain connects TRBV18 to TRBJ2-1; 8 bases agree with TRBD2. CDR1 is KGHSH and CDR2 is LQKENI in the germline V gene. The J segment lost 9 bases and the V segment lost 6 bases, leaving 10 bases of the junction unmatched. This CDR3 has 14 residues. CDR3 DNA: TGTGCCAGCTCTACAAGCGGGAGCTTTAGTGAGCAGTTCTTC. It codes for CASSTSGSFSEQFF.

This clonotype has only a few counts. The chain carries TRBV5-1 and TRBJ2-3; 7 bases are a match to TRBD2. CDR1 and CDR2 (germline): SGHRS, YFSETQ. V shed 5 bases, J shed 0 bases, and the junction held 3 bases outside the gene matches. This CDR3 region has 14 residues. The CDR3 is CASRAGTSTDTQYF. As DNA, the CDR3 is TGCGCCAGCAGAGCGGGAACTAGCACAGATACGCAGTATTTT.